Listed below are T cell receptor beta chains from one sample, sequenced in a study of cytomegalovirus exposure and HLA in healthy donors. Using immunoSEQ multiplex PCR, the repertoire was profiled, and TCRdb retains in-frame clones only, with some absent. The data contain roughly 110,000 clones, 65% to 85% of them singletons. Sequencing was done on a sample of PBMCs. The receptors shown here come from a male donor in good health and CMV-seropositive. The CDR3 runs from the conserved cysteine through the conserved F or W.

TRBJ2-7 | TRBV7-3 | CASSFGQGDYEQYF
TRBJ1-2 | TRBV14 | CASRAPGGHGYTF
TRBJ1-4 | TRBV5-6 | CASSLQGTTNEKLFF
TRBJ2-7 | TRBV4-2 | CASSQDPSGIGYEQYF
TRBJ2-1 | TRBV5-1 | CASRSSGRPSAYNEQFF
TRBJ1-2 | TRBV29-1 | CSVDKDRVDYGYTF
TRBJ1-2 | TRBV28 | CAATPRQGESEANYGYTF
TRBJ1-2 | TRBV14 | CASSQGSRIYGYTF
TRBJ1-1 | TRBV2 | CASTYEHAEAFF
TRBJ2-3 | TRBV6-1 | CASKGHGFLDTQYF
TRBJ2-7 | TRBV15 | CATSREGGVTVQYF
TRBJ1-1 | TRBV6-5 | CASTGTAEAFF
TRBJ2-5 | TRBV7-6 | CASSLPAGGYQETQYF
TRBJ2-1 | TRBV19 | CASRTSGRAEQFF
TRBJ2-5 | TRBV28 | CASSVQRESQETQYF